This TCR beta chain comes out of a study of early T cells in non-severe SARS-CoV-2 infection (dated by TCRdb to the early 2020s). Regarding the complete study: Because TCR sequencing was done on bulk RNA from unsorted whole blood, the alpha and beta chains could not be paired.

Libraries were constructed by 5' RACE. Instrument used: NextSeq 500. To correct for sequencing error and PCR bias, the TCR library protocol tagged individual cDNA molecules with unique molecular identifiers. Both TCR alpha and beta chains were sequenced, and tight co-correlation was observed between alpha and beta sequence abundances in each sample. The authors' analysis ran thus. Decombinator V4 was used to perform V gene, J gene and CDR3 annotation of TCR sequences. Expanded TCRs were defined as changing significantly between any two time points under a Poisson model with p below 0.0001. Abundances of TCRs were expressed as counts per million after normalisation to the total number of TCRs sequenced in each sample. TRAV1-2 paired with TRAJ12, TRAJ20 or TRAJ33 defined MAIT TCRs, while TRAV10 paired with TRAJ18 defined iNKT TCRs. VDJdb, accessed on 1 November 2021, was searched for TCRs annotated for CMV, EBV and SARS-CoV-2, and TCRs annotated for more than one antigen were excluded. The public sequencing data were trimmed at Q25 with fastp and processed into clonotypes with MiXCR by TCRdb, which kept only in-frame beta chains. Rows matching on CDR3 protein sequence are summarized as one entry with the most common DNA and genes. TCRdb's processing, not the authors' own work, is the source of the V and J calls. The sample table holds some 40,000 distinct CDR3 sequences, of which around 4% were seen once. Jointly, the top ten make up less than 12% of the sample.

As for this clonotype: Its target antigen remains unknown. Per-base qualities were not stored, and no clone one base away is much larger.

General conclusions and limits of the study: VDJdb matching was skewed toward anti-spike CD8 responses, so virus-specific expansions were likely underestimated and private and CD4 specificities were missed.

Clipping removes 3 bases from V and 5 bases from J, with 0 as the unmatched junction base count. The CDR3, from cysteine to phenylalanine, totals 13 residues. The sequence is cut down to CDR3 DNA, 39 bases in frame from base 1. From a lookup of the germline V gene, CDR1 and CDR2 are SGHVS and FQNEAQ. A case-control design nested within a healthcare worker cohort in London, UK, was used, with weekly nasopharyngeal swab PCR tests and blood sampling performed. Healthcare workers were recruited during the week of the UK lockdown, between 23 and 31 March 2020, and followed weekly for up to roughly 16 weeks.

The origin of this receptor is an adult who was a healthcare worker with PCR-confirmed SARS-CoV-2 infection or an uninfected control (not recorded which). Sample: whole blood. Recombination linked TRBV7-8 to TRBJ1-5; 8 of the junction bases match TRBD1. The nucleotide sequence reads as follows: TGTGCCAGCAGCTTGGACAGGGATCAGCCCCAGCATTTT. It translates as CASSLDRDQPQHF. When the CDR3 is completed using the reference TRBV7-8 and TRBJ1-5 genes on either side, the full variable domain is GAGVSQSPRYKVAKRGQDVALRCDPISGHVSLFWYQQALGQGPEFLTYFQNEAQLDKSGLPSDRFFAERPEGSVSTLKIQRTQQEDSAVYLCASSLDRDQPQHFGDGTRLSIL.